The clone carrying this T cell receptor (beta chain) was counted once. Trimming removed 6 bases from V and 3 bases from J; junction bases left unmatched: 5. This CDR3 is 16 amino acids long. Germline V gives CDR1 MNHNS, CDR2 SASEGT. Both TCRalpha and TCRbeta chains were reverse transcribed with V-gene-specific primers. TCRs were put through approximately 21 PCR cycles of amplification with Phusion. A constant-region primer and the V-primer adapter served as the primer pair. A single record per CDR3 protein comes from TCRdb applying MiXCR to the reads. The sample lists around 100,000 distinct CDR3 sequences, 20% to 25% occurring once. Time point meaning: after trial treatment. The treatment: LDRT plus nivolumab, ipilimumab, low-dose cyclophosphamide and aspirin (RACIN trial). The sample comes from a study of low-dose radiotherapy and immunotherapy resistance in tumors.

The sample was PBMCs, taken after low-dose radiotherapy plus immunotherapy. The clonotype originates from a male donor with prostate cancer. The chain is built from TRBV6-1 and TRBJ2-1; 13 positions match TRBD2. Written as DNA, the CDR3 is TGTGCCAGCAGCCGGACTAGCGGGGGAGTCTACAATGAGCAGTTCTTC. It translates to CASSRTSGGVYNEQFF.